This is a list of T cell receptor beta chains from one sample in a study of T cell changes during pregnancy in multiple sclerosis. The data were produced by immunoSEQ multiplex PCR, yet TCRdb's version contains in-frame clones alone and is incomplete. In the table there are tens of thousands of clones, roughly 92% of which are singletons. The sample in question was peripheral blood, obtained in the second trimester of pregnancy. These receptors all stem from a female donor with multiple sclerosis, enrolled in a pregnancy study. The CDR3 runs from the conserved cysteine through the conserved F or W. Fields, in order: CDR3 protein, V gene, J gene.

CDR3aa: CASSLVRENTEAFF
v_gene: TRBV7-9
j_gene: TRBJ1-1

CDR3aa: CASSPRDRDNEQFF
v_gene: TRBV18
j_gene: TRBJ2-1

CDR3aa: CASSEQGQAFYEQYF
v_gene: TRBV2
j_gene: TRBJ2-7

CDR3aa: CASSLASGSTDTQYF
v_gene: TRBV7-7
j_gene: TRBJ2-3

CDR3aa: CASSPYEPGQGIIGANVLTF
v_gene: TRBV18
j_gene: TRBJ2-6

CDR3aa: CASSSQGSNQPQHF
v_gene: TRBV11-1
j_gene: TRBJ1-5

CDR3aa: CASTDRGGQNEQFF
v_gene: TRBV5-1
j_gene: TRBJ2-1

CDR3aa: CASSWQNTEAFF
v_gene: TRBV6-1
j_gene: TRBJ1-1

CDR3aa: CASSEVGDWYTGELFF
v_gene: TRBV10-1
j_gene: TRBJ2-2

CDR3aa: CASSLEGHMNTEAFF
v_gene: TRBV11-3
j_gene: TRBJ1-1

CDR3aa: CAISLERGGELFF
v_gene: TRBV10-3
j_gene: TRBJ2-2

CDR3aa: CASSIFGGRNEQYF
v_gene: TRBV19
j_gene: NA

CDR3aa: CASSFFDQGVQETQYF
v_gene: TRBV5-6
j_gene: TRBJ2-5

CDR3aa: CASSLGVLAGGDEQFF
v_gene: TRBV5-1
j_gene: TRBJ2-1

CDR3aa: CASSLTGGPGELFF
v_gene: TRBV6-1
j_gene: TRBJ2-2

CDR3aa: CASSGGAKNIQYF
v_gene: TRBV6-6
j_gene: TRBJ2-4

CDR3aa: CASSFGLARGGGYNEQFF
v_gene: TRBV27
j_gene: TRBJ2-1

CDR3aa: CAISESTGSTYF
v_gene: TRBV10-3
j_gene: TRBJ2-7

CDR3aa: CASSYSRETNYGYTF
v_gene: TRBV6-5
j_gene: TRBJ1-2

CDR3aa: CAWKTLTGTQAFF
v_gene: TRBV30
j_gene: TRBJ1-1

CDR3aa: CASRVDIFAENIQYF
v_gene: TRBV5-1
j_gene: TRBJ2-4

CDR3aa: CASSSGTGGRDTQYF
v_gene: TRBV7-6
j_gene: TRBJ2-3

CDR3aa: CASSPSGTSTDTQYF
v_gene: TRBV28
j_gene: TRBJ2-3

CDR3aa: CASSPLQRPTQYF
v_gene: TRBV6-5
j_gene: TRBJ2-3

CDR3aa: CASSLGPSRADTQYF
v_gene: TRBV28
j_gene: TRBJ2-3

CDR3aa: CASSQYWTGVSESYEQYF
v_gene: TRBV4-3
j_gene: TRBJ2-7

CDR3aa: CATRGTSGPSSYNEQFF
v_gene: TRBV15
j_gene: TRBJ2-1

CDR3aa: CASSDSGGGYQPQHF
v_gene: TRBV6-4
j_gene: TRBJ1-5

CDR3aa: CASSLGQGGDEQFF
v_gene: TRBV28
j_gene: TRBJ2-1

CDR3aa: CASRAALSSYNEQFF
v_gene: TRBV11-2
j_gene: TRBJ2-1

CDR3aa: CARSFAERGRETQYF
v_gene: TRBV5-3
j_gene: TRBJ2-5

CDR3aa: CASKSGDSPLHF
v_gene: TRBV6-5
j_gene: TRBJ1-6

CDR3aa: CASSRLDTQYF
v_gene: TRBV4-1
j_gene: TRBJ2-3

CDR3aa: CASSQTSFYEQFF
v_gene: TRBV19
j_gene: TRBJ2-1

CDR3aa: CASSGTSFEQFF
v_gene: TRBV6-5
j_gene: TRBJ2-1

CDR3aa: CASSLTAMNTEAFF
v_gene: TRBV7-2
j_gene: TRBJ1-1

CDR3aa: CASSPRRLADSTDTQYF
v_gene: TRBV18
j_gene: TRBJ2-3

CDR3aa: CASSWGTGAPVEQFF
v_gene: TRBV11-2
j_gene: TRBJ2-1

CDR3aa: CASSLVGGTYNEQFF
v_gene: TRBV5-1
j_gene: TRBJ2-1

CDR3aa: CASSRTGVNGKLFF
v_gene: TRBV4-1
j_gene: TRBJ1-4

CDR3aa: CASSGAGGGSYEQYF
v_gene: TRBV7-3
j_gene: TRBJ2-7

CDR3aa: CAWSLGGVSEQYF
v_gene: TRBV30
j_gene: TRBJ2-7

CDR3aa: CASSDAAGPNEKLFF
v_gene: TRBV6-4
j_gene: TRBJ1-4

CDR3aa: CASSKVEREAGKTQYF
v_gene: TRBV21-1
j_gene: TRBJ2-5

CDR3aa: CASTRQGTMSEQYF
v_gene: TRBV28
j_gene: TRBJ2-7

CDR3aa: CASSLVQRSYEQYF
v_gene: TRBV5-6
j_gene: TRBJ2-7

CDR3aa: CASSPGDRSYEQYF
v_gene: TRBV13
j_gene: TRBJ2-7

CDR3aa: CASRGGRLAGTTDTQYF
v_gene: TRBV5-1
j_gene: TRBJ2-3

CDR3aa: CASSQSNLGADTQYF
v_gene: TRBV4-1
j_gene: TRBJ2-3

CDR3aa: CASSYGGTSTDTQYF
v_gene: TRBV6-5
j_gene: TRBJ2-3